This T cell receptor (beta chain) appears in the sequencing data of a study of shared clonotypes between healthy human individuals. Only in-frame clones appear in the TCRdb table, and some are missing; sequencing was by immunoSEQ multiplex PCR. The profile shows about 1 million clones, about three quarters of them singletons. Germline-derived CDR1 and CDR2 are SGHTA and FQGNSA. This CDR3 has 14 amino acids. The junction had 0 bases not matched to a gene; V was cut back by 3 bases and J by 4 bases. For this clone: Other DNA sequences within the sample encode an identical CDR3.

Sequences were obtained from memory CD4+ T cells sorted from blood. Specified subset: CD45RA-negative fraction. The chain joins TRBV7-2 to TRBJ2-5; 12 nucleotides align to TRBD2. This receptor was identified in a man in his late teens or twenties in good health. The CDR3 protein is CASSLTSGRETQYF. In nucleotides, the CDR3 is TGTGCCAGCAGCTTGACTAGCGGGAGAGAGACCCAGTACTTC.